The 5 T cell receptor beta chains below were found in one sample sequenced in a study of long-term antiretroviral therapy in people with HIV. Sequencing used immunoSEQ v3.0 at survey level. Data came from immunoSEQ multiplex PCR; TCRdb stores just in-frame clones and leaves some out. This table holds fewer than 30,000 clones, 81% found once. The sample in question was unsorted PBMCs, obtained at the start of antiretroviral therapy, before treatment. These receptors all stem from a woman between 18 and 30 years old with HIV.

V usage is TRBV7-1 and J usage is TRBJ1-2; D is perhaps TRBD1 (5 bases). TRBV7-1 is an open reading frame whose function is uncertain. Trimming stripped 4 bases from V and 6 bases from J, with 18 bases between. This CDR3 comprises 15 residues. CDR3 in amino acids: CASSLGDFGTHGYTF. The CDR3 nucleotides read TGTGCCAGCAGCTTAGGGGACTTCGGCACGCATGGCTACACCTTC.

J is TRBJ1-2 and V is TRBV7-8; weak D call: TRBD1 (5 bases). The CDR3 has 14 amino acids. Trimming took 1 base from V and 8 from J, leaving 14 bases between them. Germline V lookup: CDR1 SGHVS, CDR2 FQNEAQ. CDR3 sequence (DNA): TGTGCCAGCAGCTTAGGTGGCCTGGGGGGAGGCTACACCTTC. As protein: CASSLGGLGGGYTF.

J is TRBJ2-1 and V is TRBV6-1; D uncertain. Trimming took 3 bases from V and 8 from J, leaving 8 bases between them. This CDR3 is built from 12 residues. CDR1 and CDR2 (germline): MNHNS, SASEGT. The CDR3 reads CASSEVAHEQFF. In DNA, the CDR3 is TGTGCCAGCAGTGAGGTTGCCCATGAGCAGTTCTTC.

The chain recombines TRBV27 with TRBJ2-7; TRBD2 aligns across 10 bases. This CDR3 has 16 amino acids. Unmatched junction bases numbered 8, after V lost 6 bases and J lost 0 bases. CDR1 and CDR2 (germline): MNHEY, SMNVEV (reference sequence). The CDR3 DNA is TGTGCCAGCAGCGATCGAAGGACTAGCGGCTCCTACGAGCAGTACTTC. Translation gives CASSDRRTSGSYEQYF.

The chain joins TRBV11-2 to TRBJ1-1; D uncertain. Germline lookup yields CDR1 SGHAT and CDR2 FQNNGV. Trimming left V 5 bases short and J 0 bases short, with 10 bases between. CDR3 length: 14 amino acids. Here the CDR3 DNA reads TGTGCCAGCAGCCAGACGGCCTTGAACACTGAAGCTTTCTTT. Encoded protein: CASSQTALNTEAFF.